The TCR beta chain described here comes from a study of blood T cell repertoires in COVID-19. TCRdb's copy holds only in-frame clones and misses some; the assay was immunoSEQ multiplex PCR. This sample yields about 160,000 clones, of which approximately 90% are seen a single time; 13% belongs to the top ten. V was cut by 7 bases and J by 4 bases, with 8 bases left in between. From germline, CDR1 is MDHEN and CDR2 SYDVKM. This CDR3 contains 12 residues. The TCR was taken from a man aged 18 to 29 with COVID-19, enrolled during active disease. This chain connects TRBV28 to TRBJ1-5; D is uncertain. The sample comprised peripheral blood. The CDR3 loop is CASKRMNQPQHF. The CDR3 DNA reads as TGTGCCAGCAAGAGGATGAATCAGCCCCAGCATTTT.